The 13 T cell receptor beta chains in this list originate from one sample, sequenced in a study of shared clonotypes between healthy human individuals. Repertoires were generated with immunoSEQ multiplex PCR, while TCRdb's copy carries only in-frame clones and drops some. Altogether 2 million to 2.5 million clones are present, approximately 94% being singletons, with the ten largest covering around 0.13%. Sequencing was performed on naive CD4+ T cells sorted from blood. Subset specified: CD45RA+ positively selected. The receptors originated from a man in his late teens or twenties in good health.

The chain links TRBV12-2 to TRBJ2-3; the D call TRBD2 from the table was never checked on the DNA. TRBV12-2 constitutes a pseudogene. The length of the CDR3 is 18 residues. CDR3 amino acids: CASRFRRLAGTRGDTQYF. CDR3 nucleotide sequence: TGTGCAAGTCGCTTTAGGAGACTAGCGGGGACGCGGGGAGATACGCAGTATTTT.

The gene calls are TRBV28 and TRBJ1-6; 7 bases map to TRBD1. Germline V gene data show CDR1 as MDHEN and CDR2 as SYDVKM. The CDR3 runs 14 residues. V trimming: 3 bases; J trimming: 7 bases; junction bases outside the gene matches: 3. The chain's CDR3 is CASSFPGGNSPLHF. The CDR3 bases are TGTGCCAGCAGTTTTCCAGGGGGGAATTCACCCCTCCACTTT.

V usage is TRBV5-6 and J usage is TRBJ2-7; D might be TRBD2 (5 bases). Trimming cost V 2 bases and J 3 bases, with 12 bases left between them. The CDR3 contains 14 residues. The germline V gene has CDR1 SGHDT and CDR2 YYEEEE. CDR3 protein: CASSLIGEGYEQYF. In nucleotides, the CDR3 is TGTGCCAGCAGCTTAATTGGAGAGGGCTACGAGCAGTACTTC.

The rearrangement links TRBV4-3 to TRBJ2-5; D tentatively reads TRBD1 or TRBD2 (5 bases each). Per germline, CDR1 LGHNA and CDR2 YSLEER. The CDR3 runs 17 residues. Deletions cut 2 bases from V and 7 bases from J, with 23 bases between. This chain's CDR3 is CASSQPQLGQGLGTQYF. In nucleotides, the CDR3 is TGCGCCAGCAGCCAACCGCAACTAGGGCAGGGTTTAGGGACCCAGTACTTC.

J is TRBJ2-1 and V is TRBV7-2, with D possibly matching TRBD1 (6 bases). This CDR3 comprises 17 residues. Between the trimmed V and J ends, which lost 4 bases and 4 bases, there was a span of 20 bases. In germline, CDR1 is SGHTA, CDR2 FQGNSA. The CDR3 spells CASSSADRTAHYNEQFF. The DNA for the CDR3 is TGTGCCAGCAGCTCGGCGGACAGAACGGCTCATTACAATGAGCAGTTCTTC.

This clone was seen a single time. This chain joins TRBV2 and TRBJ2-5; a possible D gene is TRBD2 (6 bases). Trimming stripped 2 bases from V and 8 bases from J, with 12 bases between. This CDR3 comprises 13 residues. Germline CDR1 is SNHLY and CDR2 is FYNNEI. The CDR3 DNA reads as TGTGCCAGCAGTGAACTCCGGGGAGGAACCCAGTACTTC. The encoded protein is CASSELRGGTQYF.

The chain uses TRBV9 and TRBJ2-5; TRBD2 matches at 11 bases. The CDR3 contains 15 residues. Germline V gene lookup returns CDR1 SGDLS and CDR2 YYNGEE. V lost 4 bases to trimming and J lost 2 bases; unmatched junction nucleotides: 4. CDR3 bases: TGTGCCAGCAGCTTAGCGGGAGGGATACAAGAGACCCAGTACTTC. Translating it yields CASSLAGGIQETQYF.

The chain couples TRBV7-9 to TRBJ1-1; D is unclear. There are 15 residues in the CDR3. Germline V lookup: CDR1 SEHNR, CDR2 FQNEAQ (reference sequence). Trimming removed 1 base from V and 0 bases from J, with 9 bases in between. CDR3 sequence (DNA): TGTGCCAGCAGCTTAGGCGGGGAAATGAACACTGAAGCTTTCTTT. Its translation: CASSLGGEMNTEAFF.

The chain joins TRBV6-5 to TRBJ2-3; D call uncertain. From germline, CDR1 is MNHEY and CDR2 SVGAGI. The CDR3 runs to 13 residues. The V and J ends lost 6 bases and 0 bases respectively, with 7 bases between them. For the CDR3, the DNA is TGTGCCAGCAGGAAACCAAGCACAGATACGCAGTATTTT. Translating it yields CASRKPSTDTQYF.

CDR3 sequence (DNA): TGTGCCTGGGGCCCCGGACAGGGATGGGAGACCCAGTACTTC. This gives the protein CAWGPGQGWETQYF. The rearrangement uses TRBV30 and TRBJ2-5; 8 nucleotides line up with TRBD1. CDR3 length equals 14 residues. CDR1 is GTSNPN, CDR2 SVGIG, per germline (reference sequence). V gave up 5 bases and J gave up 5 bases; unmatched junction bases: 10. Complete variable domain (other parts from reference TRBV30 and TRBJ2-5): SQTIHQWPATLVQPVGSPLSLECTVEGTSNPNLYWYRQAAGRGLQLLFYSVGIGQISSEVPQNLSASRPQDRQFILSSKKLLLSDSGFYLCAWGPGQGWETQYFGPGTRLLVL.

V is TRBV6-5 and J is TRBJ2-5; D is unresolved. The CDR3 has 15 residues. Germline V gene sequence: CDR1 MNHEY, CDR2 SVGAGI. V lost 4 bases to trimming and J lost 4 bases, with 16 bases between them. The CDR3 here is CASSLRRASGETQYF. CDR3 sequence (DNA): TGTGCCAGCAGTTTAAGACGGGCCTCGGGAGAGACCCAGTACTTC.

The V gene is TRBV5-1, the J gene TRBJ2-7; D is undetermined. Germline V gives CDR1 SGHRS, CDR2 YFSETQ. V was trimmed by 1 base and J by 5 bases, leaving 19 bases between them. This CDR3 has 16 amino acids. The CDR3 reads CASSLNLMGGQDEQYF. CDR3 DNA sequence: TGCGCCAGCAGCTTGAACCTTATGGGTGGGCAGGACGAGCAGTACTTC.

This chain links TRBV18 with TRBJ1-1, with D unclear. The CDR3 runs to 17 residues. Between the trimmed V and J ends, which lost 0 bases and 3 bases, there was a span of 17 bases. The germline CDR1 and CDR2 sequences are KGHSH and LQKENI. The CDR3 reads CASSPPGREDSDTEAFF. The CDR3 DNA reads TGTGCCAGCTCACCACCGGGAAGGGAGGACTCGGACACTGAAGCTTTCTTT.